Listed here are 10 T cell receptor beta chains from one sample, sequenced in a study of CD8 T cells in ankylosing spondylitis. TCRdb re-called the 5' RACE reads with MiXCR, one entry per CDR3 protein. The table lists more than 600,000 distinct CDR3 sequences, under 20% of them singletons, with around a fifth in the top ten. These TCRs are of unknown antigen specificity. Study results and caveats: In ankylosing spondylitis blood, a motif of about eight highly homologous TCR beta variants appeared characteristic.

The sequenced material came from blood, either unsorted or a sorted T cell fraction (not recorded which). Receptors originate from a male donor with ankylosing spondylitis.

The chain recombines TRBV25-1 with TRBJ2-5; D remains unclear. The germline V gene encodes CDR1 MGHDK and CDR2 SYGVNS. The CDR3 is made up of 14 amino acids. Between the trimmed V and J ends, which lost 2 bases and 1 base, there was a span of 8 bases. The CDR3 reads CASSEIGFQETQYF. CDR3 coding DNA: TGTGCCAGCAGTGAAATAGGGTTCCAAGAGACCCAGTACTTC.

This sequence joins TRBV27 and TRBJ2-1; no reliable D call. Trimming pared 5 bases from V and 15 bases from J, leaving 17 bases between. This CDR3 is 12 amino acids long. Germline values: CDR1 MNHEY, CDR2 SMNVEV (reference sequence). CDR3 region: CASSVLNSRRFF. CDR3 coding DNA: TGTGCCAGCAGTGTCTTAAACAGCCGTCGGTTCTTC.

In this sample, this clonotype turned up a few times. The chain recombines TRBV29-1 with TRBJ2-3, with 8 nucleotides matching TRBD1. The trim removed 7 bases at V and 1 base at J, leaving 4 bases unmatched. Germline CDR1 and CDR2: SQVTM and ANQGSEA. The CDR3 is made up of 13 amino acids. CDR3 amino acids: CSAEDRGTDTQYF. The CDR3 DNA reads as TGCAGCGCCGAGGACAGGGGCACAGATACGCAGTATTTT.

This sequence joins TRBV6-1 and TRBJ1-3; no definite D call. The V end was cut by 8 bases, the J end by 1 base, with 9 bases between. The CDR3 consists of 13 residues. CDR1 is MNHNS, CDR2 SASEGT, per germline. In DNA, the CDR3 is TGTGCCAGCCTTTCCAGGTCTGGAAACACCATATATTTT. Translation gives CASLSRSGNTIYF.

The chain joins TRBV10-2 to TRBJ2-6, with 8 bases that match TRBD1. The CDR3 contains 18 residues. CDR1 and CDR2 (germline): WSHSY, SAAADI. Germline trimming cut 3 bases from V and 1 base from J; bases unmatched to any gene: 8. The CDR3 region is CASSDTQGAVSGANVLTF. The CDR3 bases are TGCGCCAGCAGTGACACGCAGGGGGCGGTATCTGGGGCCAACGTCCTGACTTTC.

This clonotype was seen repeatedly, ten times or more. The chain couples TRBV20-1 to TRBJ2-7; D might be TRBD1 (6 bases). Trimming stripped 7 bases from V and 0 bases from J, with 13 bases between. The CDR3 is made up of 13 amino acids. Germline V CDR1 and CDR2: DFQATT, SNEGSKA (reference sequence). CDR3 DNA: TGCAGTGGGACACAGGGATCCTCCTACGAGCAGTACTTC. Translation: CSGTQGSSYEQYF.

The chain employs TRBV6-2 or TRBV6-3 and TRBJ2-6; D gene unclear. The germline V and J ends were trimmed by 2 bases and 3 bases, with 14 bases remaining between them. The CDR3 is made up of 17 amino acids. Germline V gene lookup returns CDR1 MNHEY and CDR2 SVGEGT. The chain's CDR3 is CASSYPGFQVGANVLTF. In DNA form, the CDR3 reads TGTGCCAGCAGTTACCCGGGTTTCCAGGTTGGGGCCAACGTCCTGACTTTC.

V and J are TRBV5-1 and TRBJ2-3; 7 bases match TRBD1. Germline V gene data show CDR1 as SGHRS and CDR2 as YFSETQ. The CDR3 spans 14 residues. The V segment lost 5 bases and the J segment 3 bases; nucleotides outside the gene matches: 6. Here the CDR3 reads CASRVPGGTDTQYF. Here the CDR3 DNA reads TGCGCCAGCAGGGTACCAGGGGGTACAGATACGCAGTATTTT.

This clonotype was seen more than once but under ten times. The chain couples TRBV7-2 to TRBJ2-3; no reliable D call. The CDR3 runs to 15 residues. Trimming stripped 4 bases from V and 3 bases from J, with 14 bases between. CDR1 is SGHTA, CDR2 FQGNSA, per germline. CDR3 DNA: TGTGCCAGCAGCTCCCCCTATCAGGAAACAGATACGCAGTATTTT. Translated: CASSSPYQETDTQYF.

V is TRBV3-1 and J is TRBJ1-2, with 11 bases aligning to TRBD1. The CDR3 contains 16 residues. Per the germline V gene, CDR1 is LGHDT and CDR2 is YNNKEL (reference sequence). V was clipped by 1 base and J by 4 bases; unmatched bases: 5. The CDR3 region is CASSQGRGTGGYGYTF. The CDR3 DNA sequence: TGTGCCAGCAGCCAAGGGCGGGGGACAGGGGGCTATGGCTACACCTTC. Full variable domain (outside the CDR3, taken from reference TRBV3-1 and TRBJ1-2): DTAVSQTPKYLVTQMGNDKSIKCEQNLGHDTMYWYKQDSKKFLKIMFSYNNKELIINETVPNRFSPKSPDKAHLNLHINSLELGDSAVYFCASSQGRGTGGYGYTFGSGTRLTVV.